A single sample is the source of the 15 T cell receptor beta chains below, sequenced in a study of T cells after yellow fever vaccination. TCRdb recomputed calls from the 5' RACE reads with MiXCR, one row per CDR3 protein. Of under 600,000 distinct CDR3 sequences in the sample, less than 25% were seen once. The material was PBMCs, obtained 20 to 25 days after the first yellow fever vaccination. The source of these receptors is a man between 18 and 29 years old who received the YFV17D yellow fever vaccine.

The table lists this clonotype with a few counts. The rearrangement uses TRBV2 and TRBJ2-7; D possibly corresponds to TRBD2 (7 bases). V dropped 7 bases and J dropped 3 bases, with 16 bases sitting between them. The CDR3 totals 14 residues. From germline, CDR1 is SNHLY and CDR2 FYNNEI. Written as DNA, the CDR3 is TGTGCCAGCAAGAGGGGGGGGGCCAACTACGAGCAGTACTTC. This codes for CASKRGGANYEQYF. The entire variable domain, with the rest obtained from reference TRBV2 and TRBJ2-7, is as follows: EPEVTQTPSHQVTQMGQEVILRCVPISNHLYFYWYRQILGQKVEFLVSFYNNEISEKSEIFDDQFSVERPDGSNFTLKIRSTKLEDSAMYFCASKRGGANYEQYFGPGTRLTVT.

This clonotype was counted a few times. V gene TRBV6-1 combines with J gene TRBJ1-1; D not certain. The V and J ends lost 3 bases and 4 bases respectively, with 21 bases between them. CDR3 length: 17 amino acids. Germline V gene lookup returns CDR1 MNHNS and CDR2 SASEGT. The CDR3 DNA follows: TGTGCCAGCAGTGACCTTATAGAGAAGGGTACGAGCACTGAAGCTTTCTTT. It codes for CASSDLIEKGTSTEAFF.

This clonotype has only a few counts. CDR3: CASSYGSRRATYEQYF. CDR3 DNA sequence: TGTGCCAGCAGTTACGGGTCCCGAAGGGCCACCTACGAGCAGTACTTC. The chain uses TRBV6-2 or TRBV6-3 and TRBJ2-7; D unresolved. This CDR3 region has 16 residues. CDR1 and CDR2 (germline): MNHEY, SVGEGT. V was clipped by 2 bases and J by 2 bases, with 16 bases between them.

The CDR3 protein is CAISEIDRNQPQHF. CDR3 DNA: TGTGCCATCAGTGAGATTGACAGGAATCAGCCCCAGCATTTT. V and J are TRBV10-3 and TRBJ1-5; possibly TRBD1 for D (6 bases). Germline V gene sequence: CDR1 ENHRY, CDR2 SYGVKD. The CDR3 is made up of 14 amino acids. V dropped 2 bases and J dropped 4 bases, with 9 bases sitting between them.

The chain is built from TRBV15 and TRBJ1-2; 9 nucleotides align to TRBD1. Trimming at V came to 0 bases and at J to 8 bases, leaving 13 bases not matched to a gene. The length of the CDR3 is 17 residues. Germline V gives CDR1 LNHNV, CDR2 YYDKDF (reference sequence). The DNA for the CDR3 is TGTGCCACCAGCAGAGACAGGGGACAGGGATTAGGTGGAGGCTACACCTTC. It yields the protein CATSRDRGQGLGGGYTF.

This clonotype was seen only a few times. This chain links TRBV6-6 with TRBJ1-1; perhaps TRBD1 as D (6 bases). Germline CDR1 MNHNY, CDR2 SVGAGI (reference sequence). The CDR3 extends over 11 amino acids. V was pared by 8 bases and J by 8 bases, with 12 bases between. The CDR3 sequence is CASSRRGEAFF. Written as DNA, the CDR3 is TGTGCCAGCTCCCGGAGGGGGGAAGCTTTCTTT.

This clonotype showed up just a few times. J is TRBJ2-1 and V is TRBV4-3; 8 nucleotides match TRBD2. V lost 5 bases, J lost 6 bases, and 9 bases stayed unmatched. The CDR3 has 15 residues. Germline V gene data show CDR1 as LGHNA and CDR2 as YSLEER. CDR3 sequence: CASSGTSESGNEQFF. CDR3 bases: TGCGCCAGCAGCGGGACTAGTGAGTCTGGCAATGAGCAGTTCTTC.

This clonotype was counted ten times or more. The chain links TRBV7-9 to TRBJ1-2; D is perhaps TRBD1 (6 bases). The germline CDR1 and CDR2 sequences are SEHNR and FQNEAQ (reference sequence). This CDR3 contains 13 residues. V was clipped by 5 bases and J by 4 bases, with 11 bases between them. The CDR3 region is CASSPDRFYGYTF. The CDR3 coding sequence is TGTGCCAGCAGCCCAGACAGGTTCTATGGCTACACCTTC.

The chain uses TRBV5-1 and TRBJ2-7; the match to TRBD1 covers 12 bases. V lost 4 bases, J lost 4 bases, and 9 bases stayed unmatched. The CDR3 sequence is 16 residues long. The germline CDR1 and CDR2 sequences are SGHRS and YFSETQ. CDR3 nucleotide sequence: TGCGCCAGCAGCAAGGGACAGGGGGCGTTGGGGTACGAGCAGTACTTC. The encoded protein is CASSKGQGALGYEQYF.

This clonotype has more than one count but fewer than ten. The chain recombines TRBV20-1 with TRBJ2-3, with D unclear. The CDR3 totals 12 residues. Germline loops: CDR1 DFQATT, CDR2 SNEGSKA (reference sequence). V was shortened by 5 bases and J by 1 base, with 7 bases between the two germline ends. CDR3 in DNA: TGCAGTGCTCCCGTGGGCACAGATACGCAGTATTTT. It is translated as CSAPVGTDTQYF.

This clonotype was recorded a few times. The CDR3 bases are TGTGCCAGCAGCTTGGACAGGGTCAAGGGGGCCAAAAACATTCAGTACTTC. Encoded protein: CASSLDRVKGAKNIQYF. The chain couples TRBV7-3 to TRBJ2-4, with 8 bases identical to TRBD1. V trimming: 3 bases; J trimming: 1 base; junction bases outside the gene matches: 8. CDR1 is SGHTA and CDR2 is FQGTGA in the germline V gene. CDR3 size: 17 residues.

The genes are TRBV11-2 and TRBJ2-1, with D possibly being TRBD1 (6 bases). V gave up 5 bases and J gave up 9 bases, with 14 bases separating them. The CDR3 is 13 amino acids. Germline V gives CDR1 SGHAT, CDR2 FQNNGV. CDR3 region: CASSLGARGEQFF. The DNA for the CDR3 is TGTGCCAGCAGCCTGGGGGCACGCGGTGAGCAGTTCTTC. The full variable domain, rest sourced from reference TRBV11-2 and TRBJ2-1, is EAGVAQSPRYKIIEKRQSVAFWCNPISGHATLYWYQQILGQGPKLLIQFQNNGVVDDSQLPKDRFSAERLKGVDSTLKIQPAKLEDSAVYLCASSLGARGEQFFGPGTRLTVL.

The genes are TRBV4-3 and TRBJ2-7; D uncertain. V gave up 0 bases and J gave up 3 bases, with 6 bases separating them. Germline lookup yields CDR1 LGHNA and CDR2 YSLEER. This CDR3 has 13 amino acids. For the CDR3, the DNA is TGCGCCAGCAGCCAAGATACATACTACGAGCAGTACTTC. Its protein product is CASSQDTYYEQYF.

In its sample, this clonotype was seen a few times. The chain uses TRBV4-3 and TRBJ1-4; D perhaps matches TRBD1 (6 bases). Germline V gene lookup returns CDR1 LGHNA and CDR2 YSLEER. The CDR3 length is 18 residues. The V end was cut by 3 bases, the J end by 4 bases, with 21 bases between. CDR3 nucleotides: TGCGCCAGCAGCCAGGGTTACCCGCGAGGGGGGCTTAATGAAAAACTGTTTTTT. Translation gives CASSQGYPRGGLNEKLFF.

This clonotype was found a few times. The J gene is TRBJ2-3, the V gene TRBV20-1; D not resolved. The V gene lost 1 base and the J gene lost 2 bases, with 10 bases spanning the gap. Per the germline V gene, CDR1 is DFQATT and CDR2 is SNEGSKA (reference sequence). The CDR3 extends over 14 amino acids. This chain's CDR3 is CSARAATATDTQYF. In DNA, the CDR3 is TGCAGTGCTAGAGCGGCAACAGCCACAGATACGCAGTATTTT.